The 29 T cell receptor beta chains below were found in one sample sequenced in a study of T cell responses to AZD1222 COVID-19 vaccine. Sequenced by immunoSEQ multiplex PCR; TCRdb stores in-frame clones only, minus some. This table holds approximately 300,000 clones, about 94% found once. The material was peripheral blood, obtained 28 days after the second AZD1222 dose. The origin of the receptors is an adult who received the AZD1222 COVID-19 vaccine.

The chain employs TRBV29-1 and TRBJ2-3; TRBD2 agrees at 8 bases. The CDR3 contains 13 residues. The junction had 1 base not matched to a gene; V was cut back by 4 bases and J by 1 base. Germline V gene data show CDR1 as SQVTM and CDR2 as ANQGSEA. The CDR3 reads CSVVRGGTDTQYF. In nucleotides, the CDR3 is TGCAGCGTTGTGCGGGGGGGCACAGATACGCAGTATTTT.

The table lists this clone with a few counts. This CDR3 reads CASSLVGSGNTIYF. CDR3 nucleotide sequence: TGTGCCAGCAGCTTGGTGGGATCTGGAAACACCATATATTTT. The chain employs TRBV5-6 and TRBJ1-3; D unclear. CDR1 is SGHDT, CDR2 YYEEEE, per germline. The CDR3 totals 14 residues. V was pared by 0 bases and J by 1 base, with 5 bases between. Drawing the rest from reference TRBV5-6 and TRBJ1-3, the complete variable domain is DAGVTQSPTHLIKTRGQQVTLRCSPKSGHDTVSWYQQALGQGPQFIFQYYEEEERQRGNFPDRFSGHQFPNYSSELNVNALLLGDSALYLCASSLVGSGNTIYFGEGSWLTVV.

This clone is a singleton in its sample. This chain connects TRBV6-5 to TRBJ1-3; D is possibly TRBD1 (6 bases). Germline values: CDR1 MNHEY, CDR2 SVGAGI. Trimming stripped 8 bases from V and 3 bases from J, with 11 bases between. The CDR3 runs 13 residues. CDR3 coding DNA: TGTGCCAGCTCAAGAGGGGGTGGAAACACCATATATTTT. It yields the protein CASSRGGGNTIYF.

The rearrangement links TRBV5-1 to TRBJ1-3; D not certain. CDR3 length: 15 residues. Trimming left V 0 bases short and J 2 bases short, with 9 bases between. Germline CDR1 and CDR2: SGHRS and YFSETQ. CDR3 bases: TGCGCCAGCAGCTTGGTAGGGTCGGCTGGAAACACCATATATTTT. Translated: CASSLVGSAGNTIYF.

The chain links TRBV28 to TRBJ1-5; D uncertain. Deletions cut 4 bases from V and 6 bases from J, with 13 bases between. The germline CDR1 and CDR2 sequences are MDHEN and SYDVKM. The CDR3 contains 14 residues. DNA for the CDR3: TGTGCCAGCAGTTCCGGGGTATCGGGTCAGCCCCAGCATTTT. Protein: CASSSGVSGQPQHF.

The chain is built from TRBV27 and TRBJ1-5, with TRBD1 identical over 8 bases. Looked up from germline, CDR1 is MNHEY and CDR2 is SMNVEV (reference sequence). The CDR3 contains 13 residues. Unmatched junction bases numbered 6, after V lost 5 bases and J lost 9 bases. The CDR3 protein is CASSLDRERPQHF. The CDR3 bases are TGTGCCAGCAGTCTGGACAGGGAACGGCCCCAGCATTTT.

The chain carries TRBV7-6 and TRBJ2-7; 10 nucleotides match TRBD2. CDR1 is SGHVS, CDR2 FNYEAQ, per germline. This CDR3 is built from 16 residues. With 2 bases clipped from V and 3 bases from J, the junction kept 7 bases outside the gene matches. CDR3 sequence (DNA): TGTGCCAGCAGCTTAAGGCTAGCGGGAGACGACTACGAGCAGTACTTC. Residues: CASSLRLAGDDYEQYF.

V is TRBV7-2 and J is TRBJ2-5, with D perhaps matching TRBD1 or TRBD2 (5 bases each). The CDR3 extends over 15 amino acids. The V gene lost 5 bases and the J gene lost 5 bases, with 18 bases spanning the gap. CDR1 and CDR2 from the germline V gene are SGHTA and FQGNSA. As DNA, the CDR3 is TGTGCCAGCAGCCCAAGGTGGGGGTCGGGGGAGACCCAGTACTTC. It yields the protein CASSPRWGSGETQYF.

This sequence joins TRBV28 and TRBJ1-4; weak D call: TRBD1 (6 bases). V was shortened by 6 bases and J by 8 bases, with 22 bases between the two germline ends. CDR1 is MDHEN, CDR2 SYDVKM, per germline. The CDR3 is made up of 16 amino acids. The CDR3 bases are TGTGCCAGCAGGAGACTTTACAGGGAGGGGACGGAAAAACTGTTTTTT. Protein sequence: CASRRLYREGTEKLFF.

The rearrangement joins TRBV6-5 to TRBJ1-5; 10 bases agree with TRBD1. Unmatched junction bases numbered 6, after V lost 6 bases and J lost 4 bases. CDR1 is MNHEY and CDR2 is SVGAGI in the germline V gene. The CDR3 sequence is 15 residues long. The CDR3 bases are TGTGCCAGCAGCTTACCGGGACAGGGGAATCAGCCCCAGCATTTT. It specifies CASSLPGQGNQPQHF.

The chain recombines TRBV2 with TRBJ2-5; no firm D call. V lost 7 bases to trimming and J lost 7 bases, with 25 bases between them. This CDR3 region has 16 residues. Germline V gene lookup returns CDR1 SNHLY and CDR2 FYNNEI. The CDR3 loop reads CASKRLTHGGEGTQYF. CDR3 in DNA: TGTGCCAGCAAAAGGTTGACTCACGGTGGCGAAGGGACCCAGTACTTC.

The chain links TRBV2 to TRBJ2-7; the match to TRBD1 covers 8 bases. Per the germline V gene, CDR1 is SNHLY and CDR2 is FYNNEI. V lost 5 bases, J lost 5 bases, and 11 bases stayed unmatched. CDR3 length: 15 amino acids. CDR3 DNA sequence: TGTGCCAGCAGTTGGACAGGGACCTCTAGAGACGAGCAGTACTTC. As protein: CASSWTGTSRDEQYF.

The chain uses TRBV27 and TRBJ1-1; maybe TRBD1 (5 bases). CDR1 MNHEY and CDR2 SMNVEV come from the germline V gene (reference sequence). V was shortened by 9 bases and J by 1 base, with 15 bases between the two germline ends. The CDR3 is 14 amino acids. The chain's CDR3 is CASSPRDPNTEAFF. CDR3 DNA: TGTGCCAGTAGCCCAAGGGACCCGAACACTGAAGCTTTCTTT.

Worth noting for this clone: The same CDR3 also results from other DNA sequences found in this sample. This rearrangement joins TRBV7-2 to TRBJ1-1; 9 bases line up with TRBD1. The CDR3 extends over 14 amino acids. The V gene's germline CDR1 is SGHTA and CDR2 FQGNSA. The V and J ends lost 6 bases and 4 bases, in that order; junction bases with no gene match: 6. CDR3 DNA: TGTGCCAGCAGTTTGACAGGGGGGGGCACTGAAGCTTTCTTT. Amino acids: CASSLTGGGTEAFF.

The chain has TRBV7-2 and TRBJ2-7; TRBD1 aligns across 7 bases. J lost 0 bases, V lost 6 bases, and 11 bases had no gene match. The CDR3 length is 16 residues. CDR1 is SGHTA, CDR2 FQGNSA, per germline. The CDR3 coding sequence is TGTGCCAGCAGTCGTCCCGGGACAGCCTACTCCTACGAGCAGTACTTC. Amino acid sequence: CASSRPGTAYSYEQYF.

The CDR3 reads CATADSSGNTIYF. DNA for the CDR3: TGTGCCACCGCCGACAGCTCTGGAAACACCATATATTTT. The chain has TRBV24-1 and TRBJ1-3, with TRBD1 as a possible D gene (5 bases). Trimming pared 9 bases from V and 0 bases from J, leaving 8 bases between. Per germline, CDR1 KGHDR and CDR2 SFDVKD. The length of the CDR3 is 13 residues.

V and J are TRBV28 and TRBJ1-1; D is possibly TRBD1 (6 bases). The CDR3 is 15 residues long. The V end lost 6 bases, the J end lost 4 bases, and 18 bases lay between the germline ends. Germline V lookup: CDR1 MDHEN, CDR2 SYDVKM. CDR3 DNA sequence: TGTGCCAGCAGGTCCTTGGGGGGCCCCGTCACTGAAGCTTTCTTT. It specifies CASRSLGGPVTEAFF.

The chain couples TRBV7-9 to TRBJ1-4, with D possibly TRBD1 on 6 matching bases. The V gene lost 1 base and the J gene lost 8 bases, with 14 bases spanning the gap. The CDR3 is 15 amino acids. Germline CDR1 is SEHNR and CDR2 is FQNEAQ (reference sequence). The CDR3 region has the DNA TGTGCCAGCAGCTTAGGGGGCAGGGGCGGAGAAAAACTGTTTTTT. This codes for CASSLGGRGGEKLFF.

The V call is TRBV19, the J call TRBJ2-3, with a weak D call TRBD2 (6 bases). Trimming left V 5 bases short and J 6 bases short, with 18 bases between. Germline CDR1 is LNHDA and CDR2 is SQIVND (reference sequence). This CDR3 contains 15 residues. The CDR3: CASSEGTAVGDTQYF. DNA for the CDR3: TGTGCCAGTAGTGAGGGGACTGCGGTGGGGGATACGCAGTATTTT.

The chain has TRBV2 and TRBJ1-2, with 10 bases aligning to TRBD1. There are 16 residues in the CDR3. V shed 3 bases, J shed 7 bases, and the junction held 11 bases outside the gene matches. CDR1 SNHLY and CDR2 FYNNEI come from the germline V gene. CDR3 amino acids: CASSDLDRGYGAGYTF. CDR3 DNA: TGTGCCAGCAGTGATCTGGACAGGGGGTATGGGGCTGGCTACACCTTC.

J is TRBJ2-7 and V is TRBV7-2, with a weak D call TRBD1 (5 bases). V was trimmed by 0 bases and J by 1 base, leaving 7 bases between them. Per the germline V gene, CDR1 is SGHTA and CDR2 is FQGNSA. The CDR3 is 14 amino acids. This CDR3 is CASSLAAGSYEQYF. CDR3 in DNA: TGTGCCAGCAGCTTAGCCGCAGGGTCCTACGAGCAGTACTTC.

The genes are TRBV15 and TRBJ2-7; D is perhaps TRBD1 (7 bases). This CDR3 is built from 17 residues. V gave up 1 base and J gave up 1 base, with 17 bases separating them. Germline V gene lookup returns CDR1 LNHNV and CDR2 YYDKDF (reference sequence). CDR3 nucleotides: TGTGCCACCAGCAGAGGGGGGAGGACAGGAGCTTCCTACGAGCAGTACTTC. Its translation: CATSRGGRTGASYEQYF.

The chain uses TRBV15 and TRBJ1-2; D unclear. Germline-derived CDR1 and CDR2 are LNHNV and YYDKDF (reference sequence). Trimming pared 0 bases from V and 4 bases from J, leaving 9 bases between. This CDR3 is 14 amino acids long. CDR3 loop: CATSREERAYGYTF. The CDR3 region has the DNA TGTGCCACCAGCAGAGAAGAGAGGGCCTATGGCTACACCTTC.

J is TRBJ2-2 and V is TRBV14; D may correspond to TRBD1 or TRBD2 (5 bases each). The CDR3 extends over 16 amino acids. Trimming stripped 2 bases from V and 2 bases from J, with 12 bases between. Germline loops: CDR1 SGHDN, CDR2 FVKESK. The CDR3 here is CASSQRPGANTGELFF. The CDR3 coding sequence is TGTGCCAGCAGCCAACGTCCCGGGGCCAACACCGGGGAGCTGTTTTTT.

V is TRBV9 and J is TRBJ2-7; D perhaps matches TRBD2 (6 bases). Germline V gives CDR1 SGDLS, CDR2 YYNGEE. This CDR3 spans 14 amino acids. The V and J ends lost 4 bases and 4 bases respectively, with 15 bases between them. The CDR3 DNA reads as TGTGCCAGCAGCTCGGGACCTCGGGGGTACGAGCAGTACTTC. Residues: CASSSGPRGYEQYF.

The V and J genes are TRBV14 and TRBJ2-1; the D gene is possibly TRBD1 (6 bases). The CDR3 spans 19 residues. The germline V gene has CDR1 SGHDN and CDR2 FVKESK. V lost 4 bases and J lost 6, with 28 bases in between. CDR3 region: CASSRKDERHRVKFNEQFF. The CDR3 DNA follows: TGTGCCAGCAGCCGAAAAGACGAGCGTCACAGGGTGAAGTTCAATGAGCAGTTCTTC.

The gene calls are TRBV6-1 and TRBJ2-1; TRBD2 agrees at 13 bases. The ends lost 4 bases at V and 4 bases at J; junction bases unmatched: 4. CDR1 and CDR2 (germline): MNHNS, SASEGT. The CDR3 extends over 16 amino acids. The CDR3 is CASSGTSGGKYNEQFF. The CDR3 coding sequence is TGTGCCAGCAGTGGGACTAGCGGGGGCAAATACAATGAGCAGTTCTTC.

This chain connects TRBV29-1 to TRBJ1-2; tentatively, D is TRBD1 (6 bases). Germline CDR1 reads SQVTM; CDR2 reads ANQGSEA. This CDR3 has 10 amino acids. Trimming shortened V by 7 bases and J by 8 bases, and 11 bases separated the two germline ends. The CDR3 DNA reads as TGCAGCGGGGGGGACACCGGCTACACCTTC. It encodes CSGGDTGYTF.

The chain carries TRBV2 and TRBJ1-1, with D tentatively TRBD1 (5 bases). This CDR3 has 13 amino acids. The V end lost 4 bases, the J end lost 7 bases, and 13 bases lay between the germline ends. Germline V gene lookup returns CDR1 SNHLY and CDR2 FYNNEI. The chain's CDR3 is CASSGTGGNEAFF. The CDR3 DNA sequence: TGTGCCAGCAGTGGTACTGGGGGAAATGAAGCTTTCTTT.